This T cell receptor beta chain was profiled in a study of shared clonotypes between healthy human individuals. It was on ten immunoSEQ deep assay plates that unsorted PBMC DNA was sequenced. The method was immunoSEQ multiplex PCR; TCRdb's version includes in-frame clones alone and lacks a portion of them. The sample yields approximately 500,000 clones, 60% to 80% seen once. Germline V CDR1 and CDR2: LNHDA, SQIVND (reference sequence). Trimming shortened V by 1 base and J by 0 bases, and 7 bases separated the two germline ends. CDR3 length equals 14 residues. Of note for this clone: Other DNA sequences from this sample encode an identical CDR3 as well.

The specimen was PBMCs. This chain connects TRBV19 to TRBJ2-7; D is possibly TRBD2 (5 bases). The source of this sequence is a woman between 35 and 50 years old in good health. Some clones in this sample may be carry-over from other donors' samples. The CDR3 loop reads CASSIAGSSYEQYF. The DNA for the CDR3 is TGTGCCAGTAGTATAGCGGGGAGCTCCTACGAGCAGTACTTC. Drawing the rest from reference TRBV19 and TRBJ2-7, the complete variable domain is DGGITQSPKYLFRKEGQNVTLSCEQNLNHDAMYWYRQDPGQGLRLIYYSQIVNDFQKGDIAEGYSVSREKKESFPLTVTSAQKNPTAFYLCASSIAGSSYEQYFGPGTRLTVT.